This T cell receptor beta chain came from a study of blood T cells in healthy people across ages. Primed by a sample-barcoded 5' primer and a J-beta primer mix, a second PCR proceeded for roughly 7 to 12 cycles. In TCRdb, the 5' RACE reads were re-called with MiXCR into one record per CDR3 protein. The sample records about 640,000 distinct CDR3 sequences, 58% being singletons. Looked up from germline, CDR1 is SGHVS and CDR2 is FNYEAQ. The CDR3 totals 18 residues. The V gene end was trimmed by 1 base and the J gene end by 1 base; junction bases not matched to a gene: 6. Those donating, healthy Caucasian individuals from Russia, were aged roughly 6 to 95.

The TCR comes from a man aged 60-69 years in good health. The chain employs TRBV7-6 and TRBJ2-1, with TRBD1 matching 11 bases. Material for sequencing was blood. CDR3 region: CASSLVGTGGFSYNEQFF. Written as DNA, the CDR3 is TGTGCCAGCAGCTTAGTCGGGACAGGGGGTTTTTCCTACAATGAGCAGTTCTTC.